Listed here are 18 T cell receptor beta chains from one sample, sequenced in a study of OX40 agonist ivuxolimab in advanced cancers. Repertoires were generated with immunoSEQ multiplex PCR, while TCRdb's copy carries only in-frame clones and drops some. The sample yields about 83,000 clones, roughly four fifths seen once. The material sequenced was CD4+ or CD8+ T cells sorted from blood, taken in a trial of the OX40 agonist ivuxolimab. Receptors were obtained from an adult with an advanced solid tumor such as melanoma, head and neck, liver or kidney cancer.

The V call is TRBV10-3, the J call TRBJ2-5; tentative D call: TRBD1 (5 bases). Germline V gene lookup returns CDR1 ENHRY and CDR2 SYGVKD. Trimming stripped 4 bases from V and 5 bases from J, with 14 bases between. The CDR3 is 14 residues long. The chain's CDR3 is CAISGEQVRETQYF. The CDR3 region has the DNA TGTGCCATCAGTGGGGAACAGGTCCGGGAGACCCAGTACTTC.

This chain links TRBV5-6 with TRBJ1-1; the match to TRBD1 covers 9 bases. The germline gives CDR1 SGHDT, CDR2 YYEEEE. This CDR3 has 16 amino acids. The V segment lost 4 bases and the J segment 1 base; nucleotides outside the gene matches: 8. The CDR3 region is CASSRGQGRGNTEAFF. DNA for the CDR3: TGTGCCAGCAGCAGAGGACAGGGGAGAGGGAACACTGAAGCTTTCTTT. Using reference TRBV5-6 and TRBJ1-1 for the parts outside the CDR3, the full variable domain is DAGVTQSPTHLIKTRGQQVTLRCSPKSGHDTVSWYQQALGQGPQFIFQYYEEEERQRGNFPDRFSGHQFPNYSSELNVNALLLGDSALYLCASSRGQGRGNTEAFFGQGTRLTVV.

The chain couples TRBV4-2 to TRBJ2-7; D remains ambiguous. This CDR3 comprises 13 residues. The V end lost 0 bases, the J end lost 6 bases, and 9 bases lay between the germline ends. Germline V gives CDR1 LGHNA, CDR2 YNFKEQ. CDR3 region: CASSQDSGREQYF. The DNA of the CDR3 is TGTGCCAGCAGCCAAGATTCAGGCCGCGAGCAGTACTTC.

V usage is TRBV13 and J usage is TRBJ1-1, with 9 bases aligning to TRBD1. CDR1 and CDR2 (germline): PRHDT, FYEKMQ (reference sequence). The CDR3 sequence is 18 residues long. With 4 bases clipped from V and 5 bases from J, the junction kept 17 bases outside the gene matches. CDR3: CASSSTNARQGGKTEAFF. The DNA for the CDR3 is TGTGCCAGCAGCTCTACCAACGCCCGACAGGGGGGTAAGACTGAAGCTTTCTTT. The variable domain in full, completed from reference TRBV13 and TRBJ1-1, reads AAGVIQSPRHLIKEKRETATLKCYPIPRHDTVYWYQQGPGQDPQFLISFYEKMQSDKGSIPDRFSAQQFSDYHSELNMSSLELGDSALYFCASSSTNARQGGKTEAFFGQGTRLTVV.

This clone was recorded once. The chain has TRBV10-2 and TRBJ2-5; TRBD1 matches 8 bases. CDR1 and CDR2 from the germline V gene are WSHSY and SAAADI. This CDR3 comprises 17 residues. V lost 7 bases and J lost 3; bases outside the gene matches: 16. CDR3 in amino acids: CASKSGTGNRYEETQYF. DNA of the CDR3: TGCGCCAGCAAAAGTGGGACAGGTAATAGGTACGAAGAGACCCAGTACTTC.

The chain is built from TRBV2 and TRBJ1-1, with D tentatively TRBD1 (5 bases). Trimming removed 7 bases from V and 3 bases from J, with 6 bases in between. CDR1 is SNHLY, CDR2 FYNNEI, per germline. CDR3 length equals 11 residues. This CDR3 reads CASKQDTEAFF. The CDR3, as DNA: TGTGCCAGCAAACAGGACACTGAAGCTTTCTTT.

CDR3 nucleotide sequence: TGCGCCAGCAGCTTGGTGGCTAGCGATCTCGCAGATACGCAGTATTTT. Its translation: CASSLVASDLADTQYF. This chain connects TRBV5-1 to TRBJ2-3; D perhaps matches TRBD2 (6 bases). The CDR3 consists of 16 residues. Trimming cost V 0 bases and J 4 bases, with 15 bases left between them. The germline gives CDR1 SGHRS, CDR2 YFSETQ.

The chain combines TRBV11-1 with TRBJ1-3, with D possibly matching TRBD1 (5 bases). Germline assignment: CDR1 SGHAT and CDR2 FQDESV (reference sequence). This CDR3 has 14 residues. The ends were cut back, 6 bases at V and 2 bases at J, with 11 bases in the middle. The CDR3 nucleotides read TGTGCCAGCAGTCGTTCCAGGGCTGGAAACACCATATATTTT. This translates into CASSRSRAGNTIYF.

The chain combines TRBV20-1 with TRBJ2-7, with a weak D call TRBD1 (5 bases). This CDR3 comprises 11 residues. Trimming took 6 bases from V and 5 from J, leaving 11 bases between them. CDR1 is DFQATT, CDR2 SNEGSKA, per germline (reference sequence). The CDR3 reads CSARSGHEQYF. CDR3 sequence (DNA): TGCAGTGCCAGGTCAGGGCACGAGCAGTACTTC.

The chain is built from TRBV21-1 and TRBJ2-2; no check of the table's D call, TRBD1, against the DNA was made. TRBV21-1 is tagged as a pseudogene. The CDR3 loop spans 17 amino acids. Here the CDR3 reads CASREPWDRERSGELFF. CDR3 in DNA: TGTGCCAGCAGGGAGCCCTGGGACAGGGAGAGGTCCGGGGAGCTGTTTTTT.

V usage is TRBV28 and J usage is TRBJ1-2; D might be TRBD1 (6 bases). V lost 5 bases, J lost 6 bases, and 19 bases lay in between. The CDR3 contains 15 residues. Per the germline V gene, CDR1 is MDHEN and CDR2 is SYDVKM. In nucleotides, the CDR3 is TGTGCCAGCAGTCCACCTCCCGGGGGCAAGAATGGCTACACCTTC. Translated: CASSPPPGGKNGYTF.

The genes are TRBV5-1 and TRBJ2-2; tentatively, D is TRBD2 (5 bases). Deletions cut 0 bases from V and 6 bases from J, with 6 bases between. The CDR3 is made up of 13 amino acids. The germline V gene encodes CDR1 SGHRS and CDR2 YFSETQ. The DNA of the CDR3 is TGCGCCAGCAGCTTGGTGGAGGCCGGGGAGCTGTTTTTT. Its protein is CASSLVEAGELFF.

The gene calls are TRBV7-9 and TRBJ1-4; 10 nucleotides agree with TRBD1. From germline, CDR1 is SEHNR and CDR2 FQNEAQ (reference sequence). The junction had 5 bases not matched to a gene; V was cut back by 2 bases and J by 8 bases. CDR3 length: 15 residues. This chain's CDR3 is CASSLLGTGAEKLFF. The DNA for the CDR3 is TGTGCCAGCAGCTTACTAGGGACAGGGGCCGAAAAACTGTTTTTT.

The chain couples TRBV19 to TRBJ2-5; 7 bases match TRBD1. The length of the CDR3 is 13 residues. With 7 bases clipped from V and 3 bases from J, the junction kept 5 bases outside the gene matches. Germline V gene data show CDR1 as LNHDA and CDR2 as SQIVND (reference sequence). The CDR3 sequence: CASMITGEETQYF. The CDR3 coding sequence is TGTGCCAGTATGATAACAGGGGAAGAGACCCAGTACTTC.

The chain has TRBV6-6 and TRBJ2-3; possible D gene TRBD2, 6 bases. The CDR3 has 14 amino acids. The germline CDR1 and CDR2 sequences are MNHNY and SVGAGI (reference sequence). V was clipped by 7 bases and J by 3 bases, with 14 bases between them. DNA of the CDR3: TGTGCCAGCATCCGGGGGAGTATTACAGATACGCAGTATTTT. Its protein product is CASIRGSITDTQYF.

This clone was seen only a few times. The CDR3 sequence is CASSPAGAGANVLTF. In DNA form, the CDR3 reads TGTGCCAGCAGCCCCGCGGGGGCTGGGGCCAACGTCCTGACTTTC. The chain employs TRBV7-3 and TRBJ2-6; 7 positions agree with TRBD2. Germline V gives CDR1 SGHTA, CDR2 FQGTGA. V shed 5 bases and J 2 bases; nucleotides not matched to a gene: 3. The CDR3 has 15 amino acids.

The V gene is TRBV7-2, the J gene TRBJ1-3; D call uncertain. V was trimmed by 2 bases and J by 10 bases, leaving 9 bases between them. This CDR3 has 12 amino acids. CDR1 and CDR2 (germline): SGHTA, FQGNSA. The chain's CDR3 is CASSLNGGTIYF. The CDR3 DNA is TGTGCCAGCAGCTTAAATGGAGGGACCATATATTTT.

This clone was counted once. CDR3 loop: CASSQEGSGTETQYF. As DNA, the CDR3 is TGTGCCAGCAGCCAAGAAGGCTCGGGAACCGAGACCCAGTACTTC. This chain links TRBV4-2 with TRBJ2-5; TRBD2 is a possible D gene (5 bases). This CDR3 contains 15 residues. V lost 0 bases to trimming and J lost 5 bases, with 13 bases between them. Germline loops: CDR1 LGHNA, CDR2 YNFKEQ.